This is a list of T cell receptor beta chains from one sample in a study of blood T cell repertoires in COVID-19. Measured with immunoSEQ multiplex PCR; TCRdb has only the in-frame clones, and not every one. This sample yields 150,000 to 200,000 clones, of which 80% to 85% are seen a single time; around 8.4% belongs to the top ten. Input material: peripheral blood. These receptors originate from a woman at least 80 years old with active or convalescent COVID-19. CDR3s include the opening cysteine and the closing phenylalanine or tryptophan. Fields, in order: V gene, J gene, CDR3 protein.

TRBV9,TRBJ2-5,CASSVGAGAGGYRETQYF
TRBV5-4,TRBJ2-7,CASSSGDYYEQYF
TRBV5-5,TRBJ1-5,CASSLGGTGSFQPQHF
TRBV7-2,TRBJ2-6,CASSLRGLKGPSGANVLTF
TRBV3-1/TRBV3-2,TRBJ1-1,CASSPRVSGNTEAFF
TRBV7-3,TRBJ2-2,CASSSSRGINTGELFF
TRBV7-8,TRBJ2-1,CASSPAGRGDYNEQFF
TRBV10-3,TRBJ2-5,CAISGVQGNIKETQYF
TRBV6-5,TRBJ2-7,CASSSPEGAREQYF
TRBV18,TRBJ1-5,CASSGTGDNQPQHF
TRBV6-5,TRBJ2-5,CASSYSRSKSGETQYF
TRBV6-2/TRBV6-3,TRBJ1-5,CASSTSGGHQPQHF
TRBV5-4,TRBJ2-5,CASSLRDQETQYF
TRBV5-8,TRBJ1-2,CASSFDERTGWKVNGYTF
TRBV19,TRBJ1-2,CASSTGPANYGYTF
TRBV9,TRBJ2-7,CASSGSGIGLASYEQYF
TRBV3-1/TRBV3-2,TRBJ2-1,CASSPEGTGTYNEQFF
TRBV30,TRBJ1-5,CAWSVFINQPQHF
TRBV7-2,TRBJ2-7,CASSLVGQGTYEQYF
TRBV7-2,TRBJ1-2,CASSLEWQGRGYTF
TRBV27,TRBJ2-6,CASSSPGQGMTGANVLTF
TRBV12-3/TRBV12-4,TRBJ1-1,CASSLEGNTEAFF
TRBV5-5,TRBJ1-1,CASSSTPRQGANTEAFF
TRBV9,TRBJ2-3,CASSVGQGVRTDTQYF
TRBV5-4,TRBJ1-1,CASSLRGLNTEAFF
TRBV6-6,TRBJ2-4,CASSADRGASKNIQYF
TRBV27,TRBJ1-5,CASSLGTGLQPQHF
TRBV5-6,TRBJ1-1,CASSLGAANAFF
TRBV19,TRBJ1-2,CASRYRDREDYGYTF
TRBV5-5,TRBJ2-2,CASSFQGASSGELFF
TRBV18,TRBJ2-1,CASSLDSPQGEQFF
TRBV7-2,TRBJ2-7,CASSLVVLAGGRVYEQYF
TRBV10-3,TRBJ1-4,CAISERDSANEKLFF
TRBV7-2,TRBJ1-2,CASSPTSGVANYGYTF
TRBV6-2/TRBV6-3,TRBJ1-2,CASSYSRGPVYGYTF
TRBV15,TRBJ2-3,CATSREPRGGIDTQYF
TRBV19,TRBJ2-4,CASSMTSVGVGAKNIQYF
TRBV10-3,TRBJ1-5,CAIRDGGYSNQPQHF
TRBV28,TRBJ1-6,CASFGGGNSPLHF
TRBV10-2,TRBJ1-1,CASIPSGGNTEAFF
TRBV5-4,TRBJ2-2,CASSLGETGELFF
TRBV11-3,TRBJ1-1,CASSQGSGGTEAFF
TRBV19,TRBJ1-1,CASSLRTLMNTEAFF
TRBV19,TRBJ1-6,CASSIPDRVGGSPLHF
TRBV9,TRBJ1-1,CASSVAGFENTEAFF
TRBV24-1,TRBJ2-3,CATSRGGSTDTQYF
TRBV20-1,TRBJ1-1,CSASRGHANTEAFF
TRBV19,TRBJ2-7,CASSAGQYYEQYF
TRBV9,TRBJ2-3,CASSVGLAELTDTQYF
TRBV10-3,TRBJ1-5,CAIRSGTGDSNQPQHF
TRBV5-6,TRBJ2-7,CASSLDRGPDHEQYF
TRBV7-6,TRBJ1-3,CASSLSYSGNTIYF
TRBV7-2,TRBJ2-7,CASTQTAGAVEQYF
TRBV19,TRBJ2-2,CASNKQGNTGELFF
TRBV6-2/TRBV6-3,TRBJ2-2,CASSAAAGKDTGELFF
TRBV6-2/TRBV6-3,TRBJ1-2,CASSYPTEHGYTF
TRBV25-1,TRBJ1-1,CASSEDRPMNTEAFF
TRBV5-1,TRBJ2-3,CASSLPASGEWINTQYF
TRBV6-5,TRBJ2-1,CASSYWGESYNEQFF